The subject of this entry is one T cell receptor (beta chain). The ends were cut back, 8 bases at V and 2 bases at J, with 16 bases in the middle. Germline values: CDR1 MNHNS, CDR2 SASEGT. This CDR3 is built from 14 residues. The entry originates in a study of T cell changes during pregnancy in multiple sclerosis. The repertoire was sequenced with immunoSEQ multiplex PCR; TCRdb's copy has only in-frame clones and lacks some. The table includes tens of thousands of clones, over 80% detected once. The sequenced sample was CD4+ T cells from peripheral blood mononuclear cells, obtained in the third trimester of pregnancy. This chain uses TRBV6-1 with TRBJ2-7, with D uncertain. This TCR was sampled from a female donor with multiple sclerosis, enrolled in a pregnancy study. Here the CDR3 DNA reads TGTGCCAGCTCGCGAGACTTGACGACCTACGAGCAGTACTTC. It specifies CASSRDLTTYEQYF.